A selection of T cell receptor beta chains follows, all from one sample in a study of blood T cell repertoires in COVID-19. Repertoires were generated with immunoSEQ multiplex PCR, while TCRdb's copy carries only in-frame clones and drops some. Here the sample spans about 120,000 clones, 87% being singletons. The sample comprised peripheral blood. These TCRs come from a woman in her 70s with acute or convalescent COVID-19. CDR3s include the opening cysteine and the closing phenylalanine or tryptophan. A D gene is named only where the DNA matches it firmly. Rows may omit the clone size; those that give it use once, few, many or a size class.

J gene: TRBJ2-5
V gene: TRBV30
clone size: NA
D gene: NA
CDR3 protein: CAWSTGLQETQYF
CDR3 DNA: TGTGCCTGGAGTACAGGCTTACAAGAGACCCAGTACTTC

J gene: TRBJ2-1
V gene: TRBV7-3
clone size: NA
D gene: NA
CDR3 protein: CASSLMGGVSSYNEQFF
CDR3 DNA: TGTGCCAGCAGCTTAATGGGCGGGGTTAGCTCCTACAATGAGCAGTTCTTC

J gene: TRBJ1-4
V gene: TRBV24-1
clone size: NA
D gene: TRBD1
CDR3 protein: CATSDGTGGSIYEKLFF
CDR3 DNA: TGTGCCACCAGTGATGGGACAGGGGGATCAATCTATGAAAAACTGTTTTTT

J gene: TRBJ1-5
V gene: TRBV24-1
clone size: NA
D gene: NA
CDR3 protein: CATSDAATTGQPQHF
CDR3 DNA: TGTGCCACCAGTGATGCAGCCACGACGGGTCAGCCCCAGCATTTT

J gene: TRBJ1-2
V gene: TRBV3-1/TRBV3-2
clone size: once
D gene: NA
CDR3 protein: CASSQDLEVYGYTF
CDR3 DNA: TGTGCCAGCAGCCAAGATCTCGAGGTCTATGGCTACACCTTC

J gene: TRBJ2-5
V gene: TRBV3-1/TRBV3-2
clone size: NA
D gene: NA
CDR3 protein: CASSQDWSRGTQYF
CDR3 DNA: TGTGCCAGCAGCCAAGATTGGTCAAGAGGGACCCAGTACTTC

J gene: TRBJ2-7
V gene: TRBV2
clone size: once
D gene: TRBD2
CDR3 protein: CASSVTSGEISEQYF
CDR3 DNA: TGTGCCAGCAGTGTTACTAGCGGGGAAATCTCCGAGCAGTACTTC

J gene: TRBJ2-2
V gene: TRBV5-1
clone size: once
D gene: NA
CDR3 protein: CASSRNTGELFF
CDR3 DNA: TGCGCCAGCTCTCGTAACACCGGGGAGCTGTTTTTT

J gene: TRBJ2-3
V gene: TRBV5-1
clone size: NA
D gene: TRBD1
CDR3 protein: CASSYDLDRKVADTQYF
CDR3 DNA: TGCGCCAGCAGCTATGACCTGGACAGGAAGGTCGCAGATACGCAGTATTTT

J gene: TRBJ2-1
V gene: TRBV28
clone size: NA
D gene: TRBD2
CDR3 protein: CASSWAGGQKGQLF
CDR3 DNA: TGTGCCAGCAGTTGGGCGGGGGGGCAAAAAGGTCAGCTCTTC

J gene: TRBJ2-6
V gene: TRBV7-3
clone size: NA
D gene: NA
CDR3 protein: CASSSTVSGANVLTF
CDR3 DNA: TGTGCCAGCAGCTCGACAGTCTCGGGGGCCAACGTCCTGACTTTC

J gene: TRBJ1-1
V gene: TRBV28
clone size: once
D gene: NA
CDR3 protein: CASSTTGKAFF
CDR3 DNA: TGTGCCAGCAGCACAACAGGGAAAGCTTTCTTT

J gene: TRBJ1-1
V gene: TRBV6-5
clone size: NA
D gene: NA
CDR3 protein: CASTIQGTTEAFF
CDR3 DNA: TGTGCCAGCACCATCCAGGGGACCACTGAAGCTTTCTTT

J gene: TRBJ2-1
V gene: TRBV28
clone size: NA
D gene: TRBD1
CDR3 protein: CASSPQGARVEFF
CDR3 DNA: TGTGCCAGCAGTCCACAGGGGGCGCGGGTTGAGTTCTTC

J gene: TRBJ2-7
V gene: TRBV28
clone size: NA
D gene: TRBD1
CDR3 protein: CASSPRGRYEQYF
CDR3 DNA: TGTGCCAGCAGTCCGAGGGGGCGCTACGAGCAGTACTTC

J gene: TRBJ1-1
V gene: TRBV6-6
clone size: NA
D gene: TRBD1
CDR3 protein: CASSYSDRDRDF
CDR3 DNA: TGTGCCAGCAGTTACTCGGACCGGGACAGGGATTTT

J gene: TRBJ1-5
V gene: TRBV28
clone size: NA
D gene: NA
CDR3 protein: CASSLSVRPNQPQHF
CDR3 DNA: TGTGCCAGCAGTTTATCGGTCAGGCCCAATCAGCCCCAGCATTTT

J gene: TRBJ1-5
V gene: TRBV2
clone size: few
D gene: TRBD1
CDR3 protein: CASSEQGQDLGQPQHF
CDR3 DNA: TGTGCCAGCAGTGAACAGGGACAGGATCTTGGACAGCCCCAGCATTTT

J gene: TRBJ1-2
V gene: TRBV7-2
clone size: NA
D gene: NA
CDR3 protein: CASSLTGIQYGYTF
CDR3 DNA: TGTGCCAGCAGCTTAACGGGGATTCAGTATGGCTACACCTTC

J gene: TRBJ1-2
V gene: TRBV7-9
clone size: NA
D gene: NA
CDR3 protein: CASSLEQAGYTF
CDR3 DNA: TGTGCCAGCAGCCTGGAACAGGCTGGCTACACCTTC

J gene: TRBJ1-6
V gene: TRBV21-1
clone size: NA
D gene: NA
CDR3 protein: CAITSSGQGDSPLHF
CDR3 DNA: TGTGCCATTACCTCTTCGGGACAGGGTGATTCACCCCTCCACTTT

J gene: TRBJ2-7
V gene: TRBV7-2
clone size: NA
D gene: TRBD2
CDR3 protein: CASKMGTTFYEQYF
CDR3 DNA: TGTGCCAGCAAAATGGGGACTACGTTCTACGAGCAGTACTTC

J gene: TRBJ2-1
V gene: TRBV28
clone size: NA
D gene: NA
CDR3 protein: CASSFAVQPGLEQFF
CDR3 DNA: TGTGCCAGCAGTTTCGCTGTCCAGCCGGGTCTCGAGCAGTTCTTC

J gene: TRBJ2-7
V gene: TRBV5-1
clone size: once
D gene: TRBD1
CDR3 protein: CASSSGQRTVYEQYF
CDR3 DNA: TGCGCCAGCAGCTCGGGACAGAGGACCGTCTACGAGCAGTACTTC

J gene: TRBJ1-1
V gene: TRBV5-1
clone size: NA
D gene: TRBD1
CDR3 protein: CASSFTVGTANTEAFF
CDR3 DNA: TGCGCCAGCAGCTTCACTGTTGGGACAGCGAACACTGAAGCTTTCTTT

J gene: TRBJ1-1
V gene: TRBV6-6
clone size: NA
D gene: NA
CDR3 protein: CASSRTGNGKTEAFF
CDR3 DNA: TGTGCCAGCAGCCGAACAGGGAATGGGAAGACTGAAGCTTTCTTT

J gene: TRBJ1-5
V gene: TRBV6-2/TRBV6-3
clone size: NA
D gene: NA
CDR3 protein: CASSYRARANQPQHF
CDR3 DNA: TGTGCCAGCAGTTACAGGGCCAGGGCCAATCAGCCCCAGCATTTT

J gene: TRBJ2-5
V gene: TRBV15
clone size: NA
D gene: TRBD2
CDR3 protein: CATSREAQAAGGRSTQYF
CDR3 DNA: TGTGCCACCAGCAGAGAGGCGCAAGCGGCGGGAGGTAGGAGTACCCAGTACTTC

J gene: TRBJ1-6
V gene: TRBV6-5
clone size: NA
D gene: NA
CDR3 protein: CASNRESYSPLHF
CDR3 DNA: TGTGCCAGCAATCGGGAGAGTTATTCACCCCTCCACTTT

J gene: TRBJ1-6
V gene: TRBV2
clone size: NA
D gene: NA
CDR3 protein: CASASARLGRSNSPLHF
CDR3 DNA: TGTGCCAGCGCCTCCGCCCGGTTGGGCAGATCTAATTCACCCCTCCACTTT

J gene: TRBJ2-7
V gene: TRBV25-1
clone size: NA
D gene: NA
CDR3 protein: CASPDSSELGYEQYF
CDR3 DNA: TGTGCCAGCCCGGACAGCTCTGAGCTCGGGTACGAGCAGTACTTC

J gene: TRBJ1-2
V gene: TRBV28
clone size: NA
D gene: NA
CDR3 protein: CASSLVASGYGYTF
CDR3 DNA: TGTGCCAGCAGTTTAGTGGCGTCGGGATATGGCTACACCTTC

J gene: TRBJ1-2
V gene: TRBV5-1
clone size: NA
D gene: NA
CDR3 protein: CASTSHPRSFWGYTF
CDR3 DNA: TGCGCCAGCACTAGCCACCCAAGGAGCTTCTGGGGCTACACCTTC

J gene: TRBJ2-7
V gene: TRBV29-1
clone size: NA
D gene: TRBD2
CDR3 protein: CSVGTSGGFYEQYF
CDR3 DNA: TGCAGCGTTGGGACTAGCGGGGGCTTCTACGAGCAGTACTTC

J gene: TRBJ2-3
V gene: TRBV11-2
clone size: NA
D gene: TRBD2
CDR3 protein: CASTHEGTKLDTQYF
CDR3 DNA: TGTGCCAGCACACATGAGGGGACTAAGCTAGATACGCAGTATTTT

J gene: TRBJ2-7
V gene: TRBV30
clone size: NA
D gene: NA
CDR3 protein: CAWSVVGREQYF
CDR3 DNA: TGTGCCTGGAGTGTAGTAGGGAGGGAGCAGTACTTC

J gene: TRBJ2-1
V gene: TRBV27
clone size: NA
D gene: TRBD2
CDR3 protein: CASTLLLGLAAWNEQFF
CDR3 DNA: TGTGCCAGCACCTTATTACTTGGACTAGCGGCTTGGAATGAGCAGTTCTTC

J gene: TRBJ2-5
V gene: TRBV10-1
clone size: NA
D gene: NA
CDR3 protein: CASSESLEGKYF
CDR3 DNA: TGCGCCAGCAGTGAGTCGTTAGAGGGAAAGTACTTC

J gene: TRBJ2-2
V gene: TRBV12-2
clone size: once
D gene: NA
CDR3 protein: CASRNRPGQVTGELFF
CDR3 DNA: TGTGCAAGTCGAAACCGACCGGGACAGGTTACCGGGGAGCTGTTTTTT

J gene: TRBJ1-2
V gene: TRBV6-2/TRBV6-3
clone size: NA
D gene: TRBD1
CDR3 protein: CASSMGQGRGYTF
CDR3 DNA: TGTGCCAGCAGTATGGGACAGGGGCGCGGCTACACCTTC

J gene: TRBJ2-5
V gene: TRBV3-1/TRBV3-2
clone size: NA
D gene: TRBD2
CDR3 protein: CASRVSGESFETQYF
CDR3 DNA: TGTGCCAGCAGGGTTAGCGGGGAAAGTTTCGAGACCCAGTACTTC

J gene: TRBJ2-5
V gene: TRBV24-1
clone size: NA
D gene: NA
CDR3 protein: CATSDFGQGEETQYF
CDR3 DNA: TGTGCCACCAGTGATTTTGGGCAGGGCGAAGAGACCCAGTACTTC

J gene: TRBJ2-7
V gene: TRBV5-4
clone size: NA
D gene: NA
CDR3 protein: CASSSLEQDTHEQYF
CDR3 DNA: TGTGCCAGCAGCTCCCTAGAACAGGACACCCACGAGCAGTACTTC

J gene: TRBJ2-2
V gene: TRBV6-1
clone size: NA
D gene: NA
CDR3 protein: CASSEESPNTGELFF
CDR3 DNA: TGTGCCAGCAGTGAAGAAAGCCCGAACACCGGGGAGCTGTTTTTT

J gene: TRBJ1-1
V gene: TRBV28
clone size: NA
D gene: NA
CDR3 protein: CASSWVSVNEAFF
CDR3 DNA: TGTGCCAGCAGTTGGGTAAGCGTTAACGAAGCTTTCTTT

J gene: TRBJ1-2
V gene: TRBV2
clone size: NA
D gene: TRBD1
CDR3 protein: CASRDGTGAWGYTF
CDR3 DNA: TGTGCCAGCAGGGACGGGACAGGTGCTTGGGGCTACACCTTC